A single sample is the source of the 13 T cell receptor beta chains below, sequenced in a study of monozygotic twins with inflammatory bowel disease. After re-calling the 5' RACE reads, TCRdb lists one entry per CDR3 protein, DNA absent. This sample's table reports about 210,000 distinct CDR3 sequences. Sequenced sample: blood. The receptors derive from a human donor with ulcerative colitis or Crohn's disease, or a healthy co-twin of an affected twin (not recorded which).

The J gene is TRBJ1-5, the V gene TRBV20-1. This CDR3 region has 14 residues. Germline lookup yields CDR1 DFQATT and CDR2 SNEGSKA (reference sequence). CDR3 region: CSASEGVFNQPQHF.

This chain links TRBV7-3 with TRBJ1-3; the D call from TCRdb, TRBD1, cannot be confirmed without DNA. The CDR3 consists of 13 residues. Germline V gene data show CDR1 as SGHTA and CDR2 as FQGTGA. CDR3 region: CASSFGPGNTIYF.

The chain employs TRBV7-9 and TRBJ2-3. This CDR3 spans 15 amino acids. From germline, CDR1 is SEHNR and CDR2 FQNEAQ (reference sequence). This chain's CDR3 is CASTWLRPEEDTQYF.

The V and J genes are TRBV7-9 and TRBJ2-5. Germline loops: CDR1 SEHNR, CDR2 FQNEAQ (reference sequence). The CDR3 totals 12 residues. The CDR3 here is CASSYIPETQYF.

The chain joins TRBV5-1 to TRBJ1-2. The length of the CDR3 is 14 residues. Germline V gene data show CDR1 as SGHRS and CDR2 as YFSETQ. Here the CDR3 reads CASRIGTTNYGYTF.

This chain uses TRBV3-1 with TRBJ1-3; TCRdb returns TRBD1, unconfirmable since there is no DNA. Germline loops: CDR1 LGHDT, CDR2 YNNKEL (reference sequence). This CDR3 contains 15 residues. CDR3 region: CASSQTTGIGNTIYF. The full variable domain, with the rest looked up from reference TRBV3-1 and TRBJ1-3, is DTAVSQTPKYLVTQMGNDKSIKCEQNLGHDTMYWYKQDSKKFLKIMFSYNNKELIINETVPNRFSPKSPDKAHLNLHINSLELGDSAVYFCASSQTTGIGNTIYFGEGSWLTVV.

The V gene is TRBV29-1, the J gene TRBJ2-6. CDR3 size: 13 residues. CDR1 is SQVTM, CDR2 ANQGSEA, per germline. The chain's CDR3 is CSAGGSGANVLTF.

This chain joins TRBV7-9 and TRBJ2-1; the D call of TRBD1 rests on TCRdb alone, since no DNA is present to check it. Germline V gives CDR1 SEHNR, CDR2 FQNEAQ (reference sequence). There are 15 residues in the CDR3. The CDR3 sequence: CASSQTVTRVNEQFF.

The chain carries TRBV10-3 and TRBJ1-2; TCRdb's D call, TRBD1, is unchecked because there is no DNA. The CDR3 is 16 residues long. Germline loops: CDR1 ENHRY, CDR2 SYGVKD. CDR3 amino acids: CAIRASGTNLNYGYTF.

The genes are TRBV19 and TRBJ2-3; without DNA, the TCRdb call of TRBD1 cannot be checked. Germline lookup yields CDR1 LNHDA and CDR2 SQIVND (reference sequence). The CDR3 consists of 13 residues. The chain's CDR3 is CASRGQGLDTQYF.

V usage is TRBV20-1 and J usage is TRBJ2-2; no DNA is available, so the TRBD2 call from TCRdb remains unchecked. CDR3 length: 17 residues. CDR1 is DFQATT, CDR2 SNEGSKA, per germline (reference sequence). CDR3 in amino acids: CSASPASWAIDTGELFF.

The rearrangement links TRBV14 to TRBJ2-7; TCRdb's D gene call, TRBD1, goes unchecked for lack of DNA. This CDR3 spans 12 amino acids. From germline, CDR1 is SGHDN and CDR2 FVKESK. CDR3: CASSTQGYEQYF.

The CDR3 sequence: CASSSGGSAPQHF. J is TRBJ1-5 and V is TRBV7-2. The CDR3 is 13 residues long. Germline CDR1 and CDR2: SGHTA and FQGNSA.